One and the same sample provided the 3 T cell receptor beta chains below, sequenced in a study of blood T cell repertoires in COVID-19. Using immunoSEQ multiplex PCR, the repertoire was profiled, and TCRdb retains in-frame clones only, with some absent. The sample lists around 6,300 clones; about nine tenths were seen once. Material: peripheral blood. These receptors came from a human donor with active COVID-19. The donor label of this sample is uncertain.

This sequence joins TRBV18 and TRBJ2-1; 8 nucleotides align to TRBD2. CDR3 length: 15 residues. CDR1 is KGHSH, CDR2 LQKENI, per germline. Losses at the gene ends were 2 bases for V and 7 bases for J; bases not matched to a gene: 7. CDR3 in amino acids: CASSPFTSGENEQFF. CDR3 DNA: TGTGCCAGCTCACCATTCACTAGCGGTGAGAATGAGCAGTTCTTC.

This clone was found a few times. This rearrangement joins TRBV28 to TRBJ2-2; 8 positions match TRBD1. The CDR3 contains 14 residues. Losses at the gene ends were 3 bases for V and 3 bases for J; bases not matched to a gene: 0. The germline gives CDR1 MDHEN, CDR2 SYDVKM. The CDR3, as DNA: TGTGCCAGCAGTTTGACAGGGGACACCGGGGAGCTGTTTTTT. Its translation: CASSLTGDTGELFF.

V and J are TRBV9 and TRBJ2-5; TRBD1 aligns across 8 bases. CDR3 length equals 17 residues. Germline lookup yields CDR1 SGDLS and CDR2 YYNGEE. Losses at the gene ends were 3 bases for V and 5 bases for J; bases not matched to a gene: 15. The CDR3 DNA follows: TGTGCCAGCAGCGCCAGGGACAGGACCACTGGAGGGGAGACCCAGTACTTC. The encoded protein is CASSARDRTTGGETQYF.